This T cell receptor beta chain was captured by sequencing in a study of blood T cell repertoires in COVID-19. Across the study: Collection of acute and convalescent COVID-19 samples took place in the United States, Italy and Spain.

Participant ages covered about 18 to 95 years across about two dozen US areas. Resolution of symptoms, clearance, or two negative PCRs was present in recovered Cohort 3 donors. Authors' data handling: Using reference gene primer amplification, nucleated cell counts were estimated. Measured with immunoSEQ multiplex PCR; TCRdb has only the in-frame clones, and not every one. The D gene and trimming were derived from the DNA, and the V and J assignments and clone size from that table. The sample consists of around 220,000 clones, around 84% of them appearing once. Sample: PBMCs or T cells enriched from blood (not recorded which). The TCR was taken from a woman in her thirties or forties who had recovered from COVID-19.

The CDR3 nucleotides read TGTGCCAGCAGTTTGGACAGGGGGAGTCAGCCCCAGCATTTT. Translation: CASSLDRGSQPQHF. The J gene is TRBJ1-5, the V gene TRBV28; 10 positions match TRBD1. This CDR3 has 14 amino acids. The J segment lost 6 bases and the V segment lost 3 bases, leaving 2 bases of the junction unmatched. Germline lookup yields CDR1 MDHEN and CDR2 SYDVKM.